The sequence of this TCR beta chain was determined in a study of early stage breast cancer tumors. TCRdb's table, derived via immunoSEQ multiplex PCR, lists solely in-frame clones and lacks some. Seen here are some 48,000 clones, roughly 83% observed once, and the top ten hold under 1.5%. Source material: blood. The sequence derives from a person aged 45 to 59 with breast cancer.

The DNA for the CDR3 is TGTGCCAGCAGTACACGGACAGGGGCTGAAGCTTTCTTT. Translating it yields CASSTRTGAEAFF. The chain recombines TRBV6-5 with TRBJ1-1; TRBD1 matches 9 bases. This CDR3 comprises 13 residues. Losses at the gene ends were 5 bases for V and 6 bases for J; bases not matched to a gene: 4. The germline gives CDR1 MNHEY, CDR2 SVGAGI.